Ten or more counts support the clone carrying this T cell receptor (beta chain). Its antigen is unidentified. Study-wide results and caveats: The TCR gene usage of tumor memory CD4+ T cells clustered together with blood and lymph node memory CD4+ cells and with lymph node naive CD4+ cells. Whole repertoires were not studied in the larger cohort, only one V-J beta rearrangement.

Tregs were sorted as CD4+CD25+CD127-/low cells. One entry per CDR3 protein results from TCRdb running MiXCR on the 5' RACE reads. The sample lists tens of thousands of distinct CDR3 sequences, roughly 22% occurring once. Specimen: Tregs sorted from a lymph node. This clonotype was obtained from a female donor with breast cancer.

Here the CDR3 DNA reads TGCGCCAGCAGCTTGGTTGAAGGTGAGCAGTTCTTC. Amino acid sequence: CASSLVEGEQFF. The chain combines TRBV5-1 with TRBJ2-1; no definite D call. There are 12 residues in the CDR3. The germline V gene has CDR1 SGHRS and CDR2 YFSETQ. Trimming cost V 0 bases and J 9 bases, with 7 bases left between them.